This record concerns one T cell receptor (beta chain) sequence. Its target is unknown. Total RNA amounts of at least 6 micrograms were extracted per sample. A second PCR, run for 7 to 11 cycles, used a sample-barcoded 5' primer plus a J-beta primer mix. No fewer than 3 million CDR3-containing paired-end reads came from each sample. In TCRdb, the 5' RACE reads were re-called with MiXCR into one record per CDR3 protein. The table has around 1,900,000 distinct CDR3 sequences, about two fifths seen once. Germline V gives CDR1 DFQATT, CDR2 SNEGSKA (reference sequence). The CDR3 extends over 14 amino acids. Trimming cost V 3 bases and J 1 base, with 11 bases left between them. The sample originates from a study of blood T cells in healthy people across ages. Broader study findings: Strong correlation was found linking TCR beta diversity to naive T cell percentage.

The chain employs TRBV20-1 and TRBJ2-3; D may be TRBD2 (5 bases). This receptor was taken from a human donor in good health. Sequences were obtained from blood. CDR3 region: CSASEGGGTDTQYF. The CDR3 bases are TGCAGTGCTAGCGAAGGAGGTGGCACAGATACGCAGTATTTT.